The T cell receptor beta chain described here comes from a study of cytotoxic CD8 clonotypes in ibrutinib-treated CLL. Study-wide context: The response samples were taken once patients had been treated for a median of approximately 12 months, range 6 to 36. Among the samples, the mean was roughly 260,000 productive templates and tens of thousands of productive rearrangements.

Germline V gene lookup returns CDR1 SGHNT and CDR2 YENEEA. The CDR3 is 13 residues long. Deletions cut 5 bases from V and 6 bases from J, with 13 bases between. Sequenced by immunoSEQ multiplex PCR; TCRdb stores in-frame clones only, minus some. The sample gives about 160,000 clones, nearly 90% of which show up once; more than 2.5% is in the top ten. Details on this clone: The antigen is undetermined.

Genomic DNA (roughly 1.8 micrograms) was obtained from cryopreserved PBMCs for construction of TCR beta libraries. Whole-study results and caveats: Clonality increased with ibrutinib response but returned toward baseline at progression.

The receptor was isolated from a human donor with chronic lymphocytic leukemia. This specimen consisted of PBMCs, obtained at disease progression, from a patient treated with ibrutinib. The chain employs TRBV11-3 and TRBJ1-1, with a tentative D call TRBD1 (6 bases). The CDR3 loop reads CASSRRGGAEAFF. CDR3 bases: TGTGCCAGCAGCCGACGGGGGGGCGCTGAAGCTTTCTTT.